The 25 T cell receptor beta chains below all came from one sample that was sequenced in a study of cytomegalovirus exposure and HLA in healthy donors. 13 Jbeta primers and 60 Vbeta primers were used for the PCR. The protocol was immunoSEQ multiplex PCR, while the TCRdb copy is restricted to in-frame clones and leaves out a portion. The sample lists 150,000 to 200,000 clones; roughly 80% were seen once. Sequenced sample: PBMCs. The receptors here all came from a man aged 18 to 30 in good health and CMV-seropositive.

The gene calls are TRBV6-5 and TRBJ1-4, with 7 nucleotides matching TRBD1. In germline, CDR1 is MNHEY, CDR2 SVGAGI. J lost 7 bases, V lost 6 bases, and 8 bases had no gene match. The CDR3 is 14 amino acids. The CDR3 here is CASRNSGGTEKLFF. Written as DNA, the CDR3 is TGTGCCAGCAGAAACTCAGGGGGGACTGAAAAACTGTTTTTT.

The genes are TRBV19 and TRBJ2-1; the D gene is possibly TRBD1 (5 bases). The CDR3 is 17 residues long. The V end was cut by 3 bases, the J end by 2 bases, with 17 bases between. In germline, CDR1 is LNHDA, CDR2 SQIVND (reference sequence). The CDR3, as DNA: TGTGCCAGTAGTATCGGCCCGTGGCTAGGGGCCTACAATGAGCAGTTCTTC. Residues: CASSIGPWLGAYNEQFF.

V gene TRBV7-2 combines with J gene TRBJ2-5; 8 bases align to TRBD1. V trimming: 3 bases; J trimming: 5 bases; junction bases outside the gene matches: 8. CDR3 length: 15 amino acids. Germline V lookup: CDR1 SGHTA, CDR2 FQGNSA. The CDR3: CASSFKAGGGETQYF. For the CDR3, the DNA is TGTGCCAGCAGCTTTAAAGCAGGGGGCGGGGAGACCCAGTACTTC.

The chain joins TRBV4-2 to TRBJ1-1; 9 bases fit TRBD1. CDR1 and CDR2 from the germline V gene are LGHNA and YNFKEQ. There are 16 residues in the CDR3. The V segment lost 7 bases and the J segment 7 bases; nucleotides outside the gene matches: 16. The CDR3 protein is CASNPAGQGRTVEAFF. In DNA form, the CDR3 reads TGTGCCAGCAACCCCGCGGGACAGGGTCGGACGGTTGAAGCTTTCTTT.

V usage is TRBV5-1 and J usage is TRBJ1-1, with D possibly being TRBD1 (6 bases). From germline, CDR1 is SGHRS and CDR2 YFSETQ. The V gene lost 4 bases and the J gene lost 1 base, with 14 bases spanning the gap. The CDR3 extends over 15 amino acids. The CDR3 DNA sequence: TGCGCCAGCAGCGTAGACAGGCGAACGAACACTGAAGCTTTCTTT. Protein: CASSVDRRTNTEAFF.

This clone was detected only a few times. The chain carries TRBV7-2 and TRBJ1-6, with 7 bases aligning to TRBD1. The CDR3 loop spans 15 amino acids. CDR1 SGHTA and CDR2 FQGNSA come from the germline V gene. V lost 5 bases and J lost 1; bases outside the gene matches: 2. CDR3 sequence: CASSQTGSYNSPLHF. The CDR3 coding sequence is TGTGCCAGCAGCCAGACAGGGTCCTATAATTCACCCCTCCACTTT. The whole variable domain, remainder taken from reference TRBV7-2 and TRBJ1-6, is GAGVSQSPSNKVTEKGKDVELRCDPISGHTALYWYRQSLGQGLEFLIYFQGNSAPDKSGLPSDRFSAERTGGSVSTLTIQRTQQEDSAVYLCASSQTGSYNSPLHFGNGTRLTVT.

There are a few counts of this clone. The rearrangement links TRBV6-5 to TRBJ1-5, with D perhaps matching TRBD1 (5 bases). Germline CDR1 is MNHEY and CDR2 is SVGAGI. The CDR3 length is 14 residues. V was trimmed by 8 bases and J by 6 bases, leaving 17 bases between them. CDR3 sequence (DNA): TGTGCCAGCGGGGCTGGGGGGATTGGTCAGCCCCAGCATTTT. This encodes CASGAGGIGQPQHF.

The V call is TRBV15, the J call TRBJ2-2; D is perhaps TRBD2 (5 bases). CDR1 is LNHNV, CDR2 YYDKDF, per germline (reference sequence). The V gene lost 2 bases and the J gene lost 6 bases, with 22 bases spanning the gap. The CDR3 is 18 residues long. CDR3 sequence reads: CATSRLVGSPVVAGELFF. For the CDR3, the DNA is TGTGCCACCAGCAGACTAGTGGGGAGCCCCGTCGTGGCCGGGGAGCTGTTTTTT. Combining the CDR3 with reference TRBV15 and TRBJ2-2 gives the whole variable domain DAMVIQNPRYQVTQFGKPVTLSCSQTLNHNVMYWYQQKSSQAPKLLFHYYDKDFNNEADTPDNFQSRRPNTSFCFLDIRSPGLGDTAMYLCATSRLVGSPVVAGELFFGEGSRLTVL.

The J gene is TRBJ2-7, the V gene TRBV7-9; 9 bases are shared with TRBD1. There are 18 residues in the CDR3. Germline CDR1 and CDR2: SEHNR and FQNEAQ (reference sequence). Losses at the gene ends were 5 bases for V and 2 bases for J; bases not matched to a gene: 16. The CDR3 sequence: CASSGREDRDRVPYEQYF. The DNA of the CDR3 is TGTGCCAGCAGCGGCCGGGAGGACAGGGACAGGGTGCCCTACGAGCAGTACTTC.

This chain uses TRBV6-5 with TRBJ1-2; 9 positions match TRBD1. The CDR3 is made up of 13 amino acids. Germline trimming cut 5 bases from V and 5 bases from J; bases unmatched to any gene: 3. CDR1 MNHEY and CDR2 SVGAGI come from the germline V gene. The CDR3 region is CASSRQGEYGYTF. The CDR3 DNA sequence: TGTGCCAGCAGTCGACAGGGGGAGTATGGCTACACCTTC.

Worth noting for this clone: This is likely a read error, given that the CDR3 carries no conserved phenylalanine or tryptophan at its end. The V gene is TRBV15, the J gene TRBJ1-6, with a possible D match to TRBD1 (5 bases). The CDR3 is 13 amino acids. Germline assignment: CDR1 LNHNV and CDR2 YYDKDF (reference sequence). V lost 3 bases, J lost 9 bases, and 9 bases lay in between. Written as DNA, the CDR3 is TGTGCCACCAGCAGGGTTAGGGGTTCACCCCTCCACCTT. Protein: CATSRVRGSPLHL.

This clone occurred a few times. V is TRBV5-1 and J is TRBJ1-1, with a weak D call TRBD1 (5 bases). CDR1 is SGHRS and CDR2 is YFSETQ in the germline V gene. Trimming took 3 bases from V and 5 from J, leaving 17 bases between them. The CDR3 extends over 15 amino acids. The CDR3 protein is CASSWKDTRGTEAFF. CDR3 in DNA: TGCGCCAGCAGCTGGAAGGACACACGGGGGACTGAAGCTTTCTTT.

J is TRBJ1-4 and V is TRBV5-1, with D maybe TRBD1 (6 bases). The length of the CDR3 is 16 residues. The germline gives CDR1 SGHRS, CDR2 YFSETQ. Trimming pared 5 bases from V and 0 bases from J, leaving 14 bases between. The CDR3 nucleotides read TGCGCCAGCAGTTCCGGGGGGCGGGCAACTAATGAAAAACTGTTTTTT. Translating gives CASSSGGRATNEKLFF.

This clone was observed a few times. V and J are TRBV4-1 and TRBJ2-7; TRBD2 aligns across 7 bases. The CDR3 is made up of 18 amino acids. From germline, CDR1 is MGHRA and CDR2 YSYEKL. J was trimmed by 0 bases and V by 3 bases; bases with no gene match: 14. CDR3 loop: CASSHGVAGLSSSYEQYF. In nucleotides, the CDR3 is TGCGCCAGCAGCCACGGGGTAGCGGGCCTATCTAGCTCCTACGAGCAGTACTTC.

This chain joins TRBV19 and TRBJ2-5, with TRBD1 as a possible D gene (7 bases). The CDR3 sequence is 15 residues long. The V end lost 3 bases, the J end lost 5 bases, and 16 bases lay between the germline ends. Germline V gene sequence: CDR1 LNHDA, CDR2 SQIVND (reference sequence). CDR3 sequence: CASSITEGAWETQYF. CDR3 DNA: TGTGCCAGTAGTATTACGGAGGGGGCTTGGGAGACCCAGTACTTC.

The V and J genes are TRBV7-9 and TRBJ2-7; a possible D gene is TRBD2 (6 bases). Deletions cut 3 bases from V and 2 bases from J, with 14 bases between. The CDR3 sequence is 15 residues long. Germline V gives CDR1 SEHNR, CDR2 FQNEAQ (reference sequence). CDR3 in DNA: TGTGCCAGCAGCTTCCCCAGTGGGGGGACCTACGAGCAGTACTTC. Translation: CASSFPSGGTYEQYF.

This chain joins TRBV7-2 and TRBJ1-2, with D perhaps TRBD1 (6 bases). The V gene's germline CDR1 is SGHTA and CDR2 FQGNSA. Deletions cut 8 bases from V and 5 bases from J, with 21 bases between. The CDR3 is 15 residues long. The CDR3 reads CASSDAGAGAYGYTF. The CDR3 DNA is TGTGCCAGCTCCGACGCGGGGGCAGGGGCGTATGGCTACACCTTC.

This chain uses TRBV5-1 with TRBJ1-1; maybe TRBD1 (5 bases). With 1 base removed from V and 5 bases from J, the gap between germline ends came to 12 bases. The germline V gene has CDR1 SGHRS and CDR2 YFSETQ. The CDR3 is 14 amino acids. The CDR3 DNA reads as TGCGCCAGCAGCTTGTGGGGGGGTGGGACTGAAGCTTTCTTT. Translating it yields CASSLWGGGTEAFF. Supplemented by reference TRBV5-1 and TRBJ1-1, the full variable domain reads KAGVTQTPRYLIKTRGQQVTLSCSPISGHRSVSWYQQTPGQGLQFLFEYFSETQRNKGNFPGRFSGRQFSNSRSEMNVSTLELGDSALYLCASSLWGGGTEAFFGQGTRLTVV.

In the case of this clone: A far larger clone lies a single base away; this is likely a read error. The chain carries TRBV6-4 and TRBJ2-5, with a possible D match to TRBD1 (6 bases). Trimming pared 5 bases from V and 7 bases from J, leaving 17 bases between. The CDR3 consists of 14 residues. Germline CDR1 MRHNA, CDR2 SNTAGT. The CDR3 region has the DNA TGTGCCAGCAGTTCCTCGACAGGTTCTTGGACCCAGTACTTC. The encoded protein is CASSSSTGSWTQYF.

The V and J genes are TRBV29-1 and TRBJ1-2, with D maybe TRBD1 (5 bases). Germline CDR1 SQVTM, CDR2 ANQGSEA. V gave up 4 bases and J gave up 7 bases, with 7 bases separating them. This CDR3 has 10 residues. The DNA of the CDR3 is TGCAGCGTTGGGGACTCTGGCTACACCTTC. Translated, it gives CSVGDSGYTF.

This chain joins TRBV6-6 and TRBJ1-2; possible D gene TRBD1, 6 bases. Trimming shortened V by 2 bases and J by 6 bases, and 13 bases separated the two germline ends. The germline V gene has CDR1 MNHNY and CDR2 SVGAGI (reference sequence). The CDR3 length is 14 residues. The CDR3 region has the DNA TGTGCCAGCAGTTACCTCCGGGACACAGATGGCTACACCTTC. As protein: CASSYLRDTDGYTF.

CDR3 DNA sequence: TGTGCCAGCAGTCCCGGGACAGGGCCGGGCACTGAAGCTTTCTTT. Its translation is CASSPGTGPGTEAFF. The V gene is TRBV2, the J gene TRBJ1-1, with 9 bases matching TRBD1. The junction had 8 bases not matched to a gene; V was cut back by 5 bases and J by 4 bases. CDR3 length: 15 residues. From germline, CDR1 is SNHLY and CDR2 FYNNEI. Combining the CDR3 with reference TRBV2 and TRBJ1-1 gives the whole variable domain EPEVTQTPSHQVTQMGQEVILRCVPISNHLYFYWYRQILGQKVEFLVSFYNNEISEKSEIFDDQFSVERPDGSNFTLKIRSTKLEDSAMYFCASSPGTGPGTEAFFGQGTRLTVV.

The V gene is TRBV5-5, the J gene TRBJ2-5; 9 bases agree with TRBD2. This CDR3 is 15 amino acids long. Germline V gene lookup returns CDR1 SGHKS and CDR2 YYEKEE (reference sequence). V was clipped by 2 bases and J by 1 base; unmatched bases: 3. CDR3 amino acids: CASSLAGGPQETQYF. The CDR3, as DNA: TGTGCCAGCAGCTTAGCGGGAGGCCCCCAAGAGACCCAGTACTTC.

The V call is TRBV4-1, the J call TRBJ1-1; the D gene is possibly TRBD1 (5 bases). V was clipped by 0 bases and J by 4 bases, with 12 bases between them. The CDR3 totals 15 residues. Germline CDR1 MGHRA, CDR2 YSYEKL. In DNA, the CDR3 is TGCGCCAGCAGCCAAGAACGGGGGGGGACCACTGAAGCTTTCTTT. Amino acid sequence: CASSQERGGTTEAFF.

The genes are TRBV5-1 and TRBJ2-5; D not resolved. The DNA end favors TRBJ2-7, so the J call may be wrong. The CDR3 has 15 amino acids. The V gene's germline CDR1 is SGHRS and CDR2 YFSETQ. The CDR3 protein is CASSLGARSAYEQYF. The DNA for the CDR3 is TGCGCCAGCAGCTTGGGGGCCCGATCGGCCTACGAGCAGTACTTC.